This T cell receptor (beta chain) was found in a study of blood T cell repertoires in COVID-19. Original methodology: Amplifying reference gene primers gave estimates of nucleated cell counts. The repertoire was sequenced with immunoSEQ multiplex PCR; TCRdb's copy has only in-frame clones and lacks some. V and J calls and clone size are copied from that table; D and trimming were computed from the DNA. The top ten clones hold less than 2% of a sample with 150,000 to 200,000 clones, nearly 90% of them seen once. Between the trimmed V and J ends, which lost 3 bases and 0 bases, there was a span of 15 bases. Germline V lookup: CDR1 SNHLY, CDR2 FYNNEI. The CDR3 consists of 17 residues.

This rearrangement joins TRBV2 to TRBJ2-1, with D unclear. The sequencing input was peripheral blood. The receptor's source is a man aged 18 to 29 who had recovered from COVID-19. The CDR3 nucleotides are TGTGCCAGCAGTGATCTGCAGATCTTATTCTCCTACAATGAGCAGTTCTTC. This gives the protein CASSDLQILFSYNEQFF.